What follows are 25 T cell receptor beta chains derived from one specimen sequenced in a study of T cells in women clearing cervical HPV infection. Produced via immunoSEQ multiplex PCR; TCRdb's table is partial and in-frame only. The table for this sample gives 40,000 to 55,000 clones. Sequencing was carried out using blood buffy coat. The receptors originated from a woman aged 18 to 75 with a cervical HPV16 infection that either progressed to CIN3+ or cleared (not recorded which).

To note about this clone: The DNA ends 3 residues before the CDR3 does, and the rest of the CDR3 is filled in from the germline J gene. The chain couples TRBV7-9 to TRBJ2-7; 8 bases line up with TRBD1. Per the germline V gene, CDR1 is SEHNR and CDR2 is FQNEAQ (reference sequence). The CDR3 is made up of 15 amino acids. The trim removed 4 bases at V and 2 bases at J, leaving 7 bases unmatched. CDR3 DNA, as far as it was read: TGTGCCAGCAGCTCTATGGCCAGGGGGCCCTACGAG. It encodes CASSSMARGPYE. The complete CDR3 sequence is CASSSMARGPYEQYF.

The DNA read from the CDR3 is TGTGCCAGTAGCCCAGCTGGACTAGCGGGACCCTCCTACGAG. It translates to CASSPAGLAGPSYE. The whole CDR3 protein reads CASSPAGLAGPSYEQYF. The chain employs TRBV19 and TRBJ2-7; 12 bases map to TRBD2. With the read ending 3 residues before the CDR3 end, the germline J gene is used to fill in that end. The CDR3 contains 17 residues. J gave up 0 bases and V 6 bases, and 9 bases lay outside the gene matches. Germline-derived CDR1 and CDR2 are LNHDA and SQIVND (reference sequence).

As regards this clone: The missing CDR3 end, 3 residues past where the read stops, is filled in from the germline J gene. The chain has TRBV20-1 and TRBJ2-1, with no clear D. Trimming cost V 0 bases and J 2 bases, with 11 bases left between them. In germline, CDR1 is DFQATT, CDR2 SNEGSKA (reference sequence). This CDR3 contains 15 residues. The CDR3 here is CSARDARNTYNEQFF. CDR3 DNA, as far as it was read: TGCAGTGCTAGAGATGCCAGAAATACCTACAATGAG.

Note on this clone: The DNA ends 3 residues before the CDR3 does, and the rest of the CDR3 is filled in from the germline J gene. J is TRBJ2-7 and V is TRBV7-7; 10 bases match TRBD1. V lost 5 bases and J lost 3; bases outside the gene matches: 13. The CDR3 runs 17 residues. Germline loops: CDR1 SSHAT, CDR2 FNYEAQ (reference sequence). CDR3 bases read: TGTGCCAGCAGCCCCGACTGGGGACAGGGGCCAGACTACGAG. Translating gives CASSPDWGQGPDYE. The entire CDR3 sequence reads CASSPDWGQGPDYEQYF.

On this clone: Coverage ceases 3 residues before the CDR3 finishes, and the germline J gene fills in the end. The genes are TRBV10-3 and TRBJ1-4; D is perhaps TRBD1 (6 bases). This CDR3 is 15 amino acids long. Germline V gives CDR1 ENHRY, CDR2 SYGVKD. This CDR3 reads CAISEVPGDNSPLFF. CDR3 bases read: TGTGCCATCAGTGAGGTCCCAGGGGATAATTCACCA.

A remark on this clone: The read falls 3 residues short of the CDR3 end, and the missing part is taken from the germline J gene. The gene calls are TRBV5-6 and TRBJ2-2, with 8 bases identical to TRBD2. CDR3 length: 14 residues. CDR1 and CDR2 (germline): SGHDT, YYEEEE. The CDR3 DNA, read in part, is TGTGCCAGCAGCCTCGGGAGGGGCAATTCACCG. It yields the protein CASSLGRGNSP. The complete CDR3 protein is CASSLGRGNSPLFF.

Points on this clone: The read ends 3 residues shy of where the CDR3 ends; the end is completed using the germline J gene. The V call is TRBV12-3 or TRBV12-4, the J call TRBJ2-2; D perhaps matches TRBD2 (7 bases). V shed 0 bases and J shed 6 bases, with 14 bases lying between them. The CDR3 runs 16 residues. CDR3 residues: CASSLALRGPPGELFF. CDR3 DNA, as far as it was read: TGTGCCAGCAGTTTAGCATTGCGGGGGCCCCCCGGGGAG.

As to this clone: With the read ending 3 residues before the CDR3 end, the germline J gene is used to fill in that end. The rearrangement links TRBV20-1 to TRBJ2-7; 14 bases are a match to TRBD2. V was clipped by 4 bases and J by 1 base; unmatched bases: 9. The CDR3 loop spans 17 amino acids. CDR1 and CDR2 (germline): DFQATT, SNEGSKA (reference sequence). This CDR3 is CSATRLAGGPRSYEQYF. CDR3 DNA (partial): TGCAGTGCTACTAGACTAGCGGGGGGGCCGAGGTCCTACGAG.

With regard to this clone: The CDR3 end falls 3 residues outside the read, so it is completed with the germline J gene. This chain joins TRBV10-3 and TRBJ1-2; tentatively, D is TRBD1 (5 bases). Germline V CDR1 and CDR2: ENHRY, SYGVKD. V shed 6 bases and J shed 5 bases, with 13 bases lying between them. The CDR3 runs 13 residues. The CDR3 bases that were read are TGTGCCATCAGGGGTCCGGGGGAATATGGC. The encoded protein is CAIRGPGEYG. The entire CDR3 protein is CAIRGPGEYGYTF.

The sequenced part of the CDR3 DNA is TGTGCCAGTAGTACCCCGCCGACAGCTAACTATGGC. Protein sequence: CASSTPPTANYG. The entire CDR3 sequence reads CASSTPPTANYGYTF. The chain combines TRBV19 with TRBJ1-2, with a possible D match to TRBD1 (5 bases). The sequenced fragment ends 3 residues before the CDR3 boundary, so the rest is inferred from the germline J gene. This CDR3 spans 15 amino acids. V gave up 4 bases and J gave up 0 bases, with 12 bases separating them. Germline CDR1 LNHDA, CDR2 SQIVND (reference sequence).

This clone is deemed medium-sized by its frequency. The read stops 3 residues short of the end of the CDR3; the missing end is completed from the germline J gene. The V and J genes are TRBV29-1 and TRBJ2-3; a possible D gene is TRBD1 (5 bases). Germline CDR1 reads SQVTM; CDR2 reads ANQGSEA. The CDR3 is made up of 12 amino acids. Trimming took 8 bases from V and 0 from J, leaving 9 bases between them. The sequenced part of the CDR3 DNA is TGCAGCTCCGGACAAAGCACAGATACG. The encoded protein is CSSGQSTDT. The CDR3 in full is CSSGQSTDTQYF.

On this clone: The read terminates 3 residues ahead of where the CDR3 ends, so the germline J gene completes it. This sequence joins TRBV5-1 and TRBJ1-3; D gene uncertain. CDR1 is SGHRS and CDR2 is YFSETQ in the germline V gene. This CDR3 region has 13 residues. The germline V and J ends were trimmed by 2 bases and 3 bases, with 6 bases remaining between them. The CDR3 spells CASSLNNGNTIYF. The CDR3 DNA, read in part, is TGCGCCAGCAGCTTAAATAATGGAAACACC.

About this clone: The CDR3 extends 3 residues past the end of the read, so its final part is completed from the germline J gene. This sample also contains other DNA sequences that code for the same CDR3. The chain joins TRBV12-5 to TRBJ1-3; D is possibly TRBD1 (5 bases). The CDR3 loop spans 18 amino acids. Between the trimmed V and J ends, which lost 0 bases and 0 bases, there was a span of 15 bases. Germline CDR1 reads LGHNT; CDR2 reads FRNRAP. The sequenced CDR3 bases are TGTGCTAGTGGTTTGGTAGTGGGCAGGGTCAGCTCTGGAAACACC. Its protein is CASGLVVGRVSSGNT. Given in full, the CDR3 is CASGLVVGRVSSGNTIYF.

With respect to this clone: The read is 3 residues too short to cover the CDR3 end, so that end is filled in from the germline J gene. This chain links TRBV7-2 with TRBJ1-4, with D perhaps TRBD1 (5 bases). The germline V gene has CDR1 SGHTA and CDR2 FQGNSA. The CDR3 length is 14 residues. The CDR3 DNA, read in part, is TGTGCCAGCAGCTCTGTTGAGGGGCTTTCACCA. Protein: CASSSVEGLSP. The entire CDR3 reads CASSSVEGLSPLFF.

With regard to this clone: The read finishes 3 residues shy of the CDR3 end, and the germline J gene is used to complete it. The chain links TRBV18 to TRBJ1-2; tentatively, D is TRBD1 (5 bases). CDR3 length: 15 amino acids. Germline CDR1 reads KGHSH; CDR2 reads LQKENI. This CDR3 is CASFNGSLGRESYTF. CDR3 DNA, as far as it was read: TGTGCCAGCTTCAATGGGTCCTTGGGGCGAGAGAGC.

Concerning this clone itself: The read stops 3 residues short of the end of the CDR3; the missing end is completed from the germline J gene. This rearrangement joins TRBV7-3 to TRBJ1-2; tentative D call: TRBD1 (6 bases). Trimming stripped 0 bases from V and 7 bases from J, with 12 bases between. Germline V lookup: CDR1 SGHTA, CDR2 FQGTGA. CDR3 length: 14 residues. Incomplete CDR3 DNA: TGTGCCAGCAGCTTAACGGGGGGGCCGAGTGGC. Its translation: CASSLTGGPSG. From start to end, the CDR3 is CASSLTGGPSGYTF. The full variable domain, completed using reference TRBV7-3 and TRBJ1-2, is GAGVSQTPSNKVTEKGKYVELRCDPISGHTALYWYRQSLGQGPEFLIYFQGTGAADDSGLPNDRFFAVRPEGSVSTLKIQRTERGDSAVYLCASSLTGGPSGYTFGSGTRLTVV.

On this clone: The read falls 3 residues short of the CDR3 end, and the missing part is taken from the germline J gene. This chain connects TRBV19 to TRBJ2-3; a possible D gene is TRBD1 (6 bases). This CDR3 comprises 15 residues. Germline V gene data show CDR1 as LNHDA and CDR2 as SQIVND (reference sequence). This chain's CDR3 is CASSIDEVGGQPQYF. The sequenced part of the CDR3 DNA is TGTGCCAGTAGTATAGATGAAGTCGGTGGACAGCCG.

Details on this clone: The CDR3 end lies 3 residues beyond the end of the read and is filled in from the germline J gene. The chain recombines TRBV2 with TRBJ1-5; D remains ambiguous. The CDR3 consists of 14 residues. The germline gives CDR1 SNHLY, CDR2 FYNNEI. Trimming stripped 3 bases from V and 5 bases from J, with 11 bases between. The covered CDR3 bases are TGTGCCAGCAGTGAGCTTAAGGGTTATCAGCCC. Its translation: CASSELKGYQP. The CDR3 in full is CASSELKGYQPQHF.

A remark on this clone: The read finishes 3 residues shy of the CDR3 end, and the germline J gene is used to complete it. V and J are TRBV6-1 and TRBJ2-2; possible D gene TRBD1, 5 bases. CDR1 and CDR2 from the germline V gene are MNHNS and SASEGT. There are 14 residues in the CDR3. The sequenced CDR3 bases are TGTGCCAGCAGTGTAAGCTCTGGGGCCAACGTG. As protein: CASSVSSGANV. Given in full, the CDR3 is CASSVSSGANVLFF.

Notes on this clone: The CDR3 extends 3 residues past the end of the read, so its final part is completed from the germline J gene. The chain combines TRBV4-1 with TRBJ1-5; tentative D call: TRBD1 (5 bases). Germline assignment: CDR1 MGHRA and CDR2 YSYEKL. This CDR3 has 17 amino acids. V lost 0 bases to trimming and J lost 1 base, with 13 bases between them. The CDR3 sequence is CASSQDDGQGSNQPQHF. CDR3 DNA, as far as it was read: TGCGCCAGCAGCCAAGACGATGGGCAGGGCAGCAATCAGCCC.

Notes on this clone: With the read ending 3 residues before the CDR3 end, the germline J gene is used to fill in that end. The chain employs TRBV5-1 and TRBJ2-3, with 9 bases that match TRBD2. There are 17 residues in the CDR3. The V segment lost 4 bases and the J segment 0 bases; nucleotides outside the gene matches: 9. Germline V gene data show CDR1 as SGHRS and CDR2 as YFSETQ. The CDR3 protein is CASSVPSSGVSTDTQYF. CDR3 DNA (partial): TGCGCCAGCAGCGTGCCCTCTAGCGGGGTTAGCACAGATACG.

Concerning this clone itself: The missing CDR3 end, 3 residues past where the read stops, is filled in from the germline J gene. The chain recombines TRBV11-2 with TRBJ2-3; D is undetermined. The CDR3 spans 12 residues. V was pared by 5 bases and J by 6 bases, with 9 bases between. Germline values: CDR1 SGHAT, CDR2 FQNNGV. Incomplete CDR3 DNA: TGTGCCAGCAGCGCAAGCCCGGATACG. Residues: CASSASPDT. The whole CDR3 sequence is CASSASPDTQYF.

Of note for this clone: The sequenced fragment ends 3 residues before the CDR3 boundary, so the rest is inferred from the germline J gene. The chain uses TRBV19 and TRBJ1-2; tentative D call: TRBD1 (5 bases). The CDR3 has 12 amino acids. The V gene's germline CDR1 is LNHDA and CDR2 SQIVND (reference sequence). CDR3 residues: CASSATAYDYTF. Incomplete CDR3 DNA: TGTGCCAGTAGCGCGACAGCTTACGAC.

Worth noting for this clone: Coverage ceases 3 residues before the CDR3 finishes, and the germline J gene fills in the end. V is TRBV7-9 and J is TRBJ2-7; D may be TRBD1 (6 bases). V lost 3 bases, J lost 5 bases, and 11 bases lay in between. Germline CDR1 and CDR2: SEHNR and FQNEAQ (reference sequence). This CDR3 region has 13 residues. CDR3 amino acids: CASSFSDSHEQYF. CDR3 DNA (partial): TGTGCCAGCAGCTTCTCGGACAGTCACGAG.

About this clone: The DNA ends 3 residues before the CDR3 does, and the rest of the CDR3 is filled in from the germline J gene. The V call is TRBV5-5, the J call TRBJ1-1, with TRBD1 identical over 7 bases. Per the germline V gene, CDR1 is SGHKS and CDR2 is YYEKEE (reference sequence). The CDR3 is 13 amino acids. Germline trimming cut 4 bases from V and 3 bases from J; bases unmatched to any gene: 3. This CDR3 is CASSPGTDTEAFF. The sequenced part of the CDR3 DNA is TGTGCCAGCAGCCCGGGGACAGACACTGAA.